These 21 T cell receptor beta chains originate from one sample sequenced in a study of OX40 agonist ivuxolimab in advanced cancers. Profiling relied on immunoSEQ multiplex PCR, and the TCRdb table lists in-frame clones only, not all of them. The table has approximately 50,000 clones, about 90% seen once. The sequences come from CD4+ or CD8+ T cells sorted from blood, collected in a trial of the OX40 agonist ivuxolimab. The origin of the receptors is an adult with an advanced solid tumor such as melanoma, head and neck, liver or kidney cancer.

The chain uses TRBV7-2 and TRBJ2-3; D gene ambiguous. Trimming removed 5 bases from V and 2 bases from J, with 11 bases in between. Germline-derived CDR1 and CDR2 are SGHTA and FQGNSA. CDR3 length: 14 residues. The CDR3 nucleotides read TGTGCCAGCAGCCCGACGCGTGCCACAGATACGCAGTATTTT. Translating it yields CASSPTRATDTQYF. Using reference TRBV7-2 and TRBJ2-3 for the parts outside the CDR3, the full variable domain is GAGVSQSPSNKVTEKGKDVELRCDPISGHTALYWYRQSLGQGLEFLIYFQGNSAPDKSGLPSDRFSAERTGGSVSTLTIQRTQQEDSAVYLCASSPTRATDTQYFGPGTRLTVL.

This chain links TRBV6-6 with TRBJ1-1, with unresolved D. Germline assignment: CDR1 MNHNY and CDR2 SVGAGI (reference sequence). The CDR3 covers 13 residues. V was pared by 8 bases and J by 5 bases, with 15 bases between. The DNA for the CDR3 is TGTGCCAGCGTTTGGACGGAAGGGACTGAAGCTTTCTTT. Its translation is CASVWTEGTEAFF.

This clone has more than one count but fewer than ten. The V call is TRBV7-3, the J call TRBJ2-6; weak D call: TRBD2 (6 bases). CDR1 SGHTA and CDR2 FQGTGA come from the germline V gene. This CDR3 has 18 amino acids. Trimming took 2 bases from V and 0 from J, leaving 14 bases between them. The CDR3 sequence: CASSLGVTRASGANVLTF. Here the CDR3 DNA reads TGTGCCAGCAGCTTAGGGGTGACTAGGGCCTCTGGGGCCAACGTCCTGACTTTC.

The chain links TRBV5-5 to TRBJ2-7; no reliable D call. The CDR3 consists of 16 residues. Germline lookup yields CDR1 SGHKS and CDR2 YYEKEE (reference sequence). V dropped 4 bases and J dropped 3 bases, with 20 bases sitting between them. CDR3 in amino acids: CASSARPPPSSYEQYF. The CDR3 DNA reads TGTGCCAGCAGCGCTCGCCCCCCCCCATCGAGCTACGAGCAGTACTTC.

The rearrangement links TRBV6-5 to TRBJ1-1; 7 nucleotides align to TRBD1. Germline V gives CDR1 MNHEY, CDR2 SVGAGI. V shed 6 bases and J 0 bases; nucleotides not matched to a gene: 4. This CDR3 region has 14 residues. CDR3 DNA: TGTGCCAGCAGCACGGGACAGATGAACACTGAAGCTTTCTTT. Encoded protein: CASSTGQMNTEAFF.

The gene calls are TRBV28 and TRBJ2-5, with D unresolved. There are 11 residues in the CDR3. CDR1 MDHEN and CDR2 SYDVKM come from the germline V gene. Trimming removed 3 bases from V and 5 bases from J, with 4 bases in between. CDR3 nucleotide sequence: TGTGCCAGCAGTTTTCTGGAGACCCAGTACTTC. It yields the protein CASSFLETQYF.

The chain is built from TRBV6-6 and TRBJ1-2, with a tentative D call TRBD1 (5 bases). V lost 5 bases, J lost 0 bases, and 10 bases lay in between. Germline assignment: CDR1 MNHNY and CDR2 SVGAGI (reference sequence). The CDR3 covers 14 residues. CDR3 protein: CASSPGRTNYGYTF. For the CDR3, the DNA is TGTGCCAGCAGTCCGGGACGTACTAACTATGGCTACACCTTC.

This clone was observed once. The CDR3 DNA reads TGTGCCAGCAGCCCAGCGGGGGTCTACGAGCAGTACTTC. Translated: CASSPAGVYEQYF. This rearrangement joins TRBV5-5 to TRBJ2-7, with 8 nucleotides matching TRBD2. Germline V lookup: CDR1 SGHKS, CDR2 YYEKEE (reference sequence). This CDR3 has 13 amino acids. Trimming cost V 4 bases and J 3 bases; bases outside gene matches: 3.

V usage is TRBV7-6 and J usage is TRBJ1-3, with unresolved D. The V end was cut by 1 base, the J end by 3 bases, with 10 bases between. Germline CDR1 is SGHVS and CDR2 is FNYEAQ. This CDR3 contains 15 residues. The CDR3 spells CASSLGASDGNTIYF. CDR3 coding DNA: TGTGCCAGCAGCTTAGGCGCGTCGGATGGAAACACCATATATTTT.

This clone appeared a single time. This chain joins TRBV10-2 and TRBJ2-7; TRBD2 agrees at 12 bases. The length of the CDR3 is 13 residues. Germline CDR1 and CDR2: WSHSY and SAAADI. V dropped 8 bases and J dropped 5; count of bases not matched to a gene: 4. In DNA form, the CDR3 reads TGCGCCAGCCGACTAGCGGGAGAAAACGAGCAGTACTTC. It codes for CASRLAGENEQYF.

The J gene is TRBJ2-5, the V gene TRBV7-8; D is undetermined. Trimming stripped 1 base from V and 8 bases from J, with 5 bases between. Germline CDR1 SGHVS, CDR2 FQNEAQ. There are 11 residues in the CDR3. The CDR3 region has the DNA TGTGCCAGCAGCTTAGGGTCAACCCAGTACTTC. It encodes CASSLGSTQYF.

The chain is built from TRBV6-1 and TRBJ1-5, with D perhaps TRBD1 (6 bases). V was cut by 4 bases and J by 5 bases, with 9 bases left in between. Germline V lookup: CDR1 MNHNS, CDR2 SASEGT. The CDR3 loop spans 13 amino acids. The DNA for the CDR3 is TGTGCCAGCAGTGGAGGGGGAGATCAGCCCCAGCATTTT. Translated, it gives CASSGGGDQPQHF.

The chain links TRBV28 to TRBJ1-5; 9 bases match TRBD1. The CDR3 is made up of 15 amino acids. CDR1 is MDHEN and CDR2 is SYDVKM in the germline V gene. The V segment lost 6 bases and the J segment 2 bases; nucleotides outside the gene matches: 5. The DNA for the CDR3 is TGTGCCAGCAGCCGGACAGGGGATGGCAATCAGCCCCAGCATTTT. Translated: CASSRTGDGNQPQHF.

The gene calls are TRBV21-1 and TRBJ2-7; the D call in the table, TRBD1, was not verified against the DNA. TRBV21-1 is a documented pseudogene. This CDR3 has 17 amino acids. The CDR3 region is CASNLPGHLRRTYEQYF. Here the CDR3 DNA reads TGTGCCAGCAACCTTCCGGGACACCTAAGGCGTACCTACGAGCAGTACTTC.

The chain couples TRBV18 to TRBJ2-1; TRBD2 matches 7 bases. The CDR3 extends over 14 amino acids. Trimming removed 1 base from V and 5 bases from J; junction bases left unmatched: 2. Germline V gene sequence: CDR1 KGHSH, CDR2 LQKENI. The CDR3 bases are TGTGCCAGCTCACCACTGCGGGAGAACAATGAGCAGTTCTTC. Residues: CASSPLRENNEQFF.

The chain employs TRBV28 and TRBJ1-3; D remains ambiguous. The CDR3 is made up of 15 amino acids. V was pared by 8 bases and J by 4 bases, with 18 bases between. The germline V gene encodes CDR1 MDHEN and CDR2 SYDVKM. The CDR3 is CASSLGAVAGNTIYF. The DNA of the CDR3 is TGTGCCAGCTCCTTGGGCGCGGTAGCCGGAAACACCATATATTTT.

The genes are TRBV7-8 and TRBJ2-1; a possible D gene is TRBD2 (5 bases). The CDR3 covers 13 residues. Trimming removed 7 bases at V and 8 bases at J, with 15 bases between. Germline CDR1 SGHVS, CDR2 FQNEAQ. CDR3 in amino acids: CASNLGAGDEQFF. Here the CDR3 DNA reads TGTGCCAGCAACTTGGGAGCCGGGGATGAGCAGTTCTTC.

V is TRBV18 and J is TRBJ2-1, with 9 bases aligning to TRBD2. The length of the CDR3 is 15 residues. CDR1 is KGHSH and CDR2 is LQKENI in the germline V gene. With V trimmed by 6 bases and J by 4 bases, 7 bases remained unmatched. As DNA, the CDR3 is TGTGCCAGCTCTCCAGGACTAGCGCTATACAATGAGCAGTTCTTC. Residues: CASSPGLALYNEQFF.

The chain has TRBV4-3 and TRBJ2-1; the D is unclear. V gave up 1 base and J gave up 11 bases, with 15 bases separating them. CDR1 and CDR2 from the germline V gene are LGHNA and YSLEER. This CDR3 contains 14 residues. The CDR3 nucleotides are TGCGCCAGCAGCCAAGTAGGGCCGGCTAGGAAGCAGTTCTTC. This translates into CASSQVGPARKQFF.

This CDR3 reads CSVSRGQDTQYF. CDR3 bases: TGCAGCGTCTCTCGGGGCCAAGATACGCAGTATTTT. V is TRBV29-1 and J is TRBJ2-3; tentatively, D is TRBD1 or TRBD2 (5 bases each). V shed 6 bases and J shed 5 bases, with 12 bases lying between them. Germline CDR1 is SQVTM and CDR2 is ANQGSEA. This CDR3 has 12 amino acids.

The chain combines TRBV7-3 with TRBJ2-2, with 9 nucleotides matching TRBD2. The J segment lost 5 bases and the V segment lost 1 base, leaving 2 bases of the junction unmatched. Germline V CDR1 and CDR2: SGHTA, FQGTGA. CDR3 length: 15 amino acids. The CDR3 loop is CASSLIAGETGELFF. In DNA, the CDR3 is TGTGCCAGCAGCTTAATAGCGGGAGAAACCGGGGAGCTGTTTTTT.